This T cell receptor (beta chain) was observed in a study of blood T cell repertoires in COVID-19. At the level of the study: COVID-19 samples from acute and convalescent phases originated in the United States, Italy and Spain. The cDNA or gDNA used as material had been derived from T cells, B-cell-depleted T cells, or PBMCs.

Per the original methods: Amplification of reference gene primers was used by the study to estimate nucleated cell counts. The protocol was immunoSEQ multiplex PCR, while the TCRdb copy is restricted to in-frame clones and leaves out a portion. The D gene and trimming were derived from the DNA, and the V and J assignments and clone size from that table. The table shows about 73,000 clones, with 82% occurring only once. The V gene end was trimmed by 4 bases and the J gene end by 3 bases; junction bases not matched to a gene: 9. The CDR3 totals 17 residues. Germline loops: CDR1 SGHTA, CDR2 FQGNSA. This chain uses TRBV7-2 with TRBJ1-1; 12 bases are shared with TRBD1. The TCR was taken from a woman in her sixties with acute or convalescent COVID-19. The sample comprised peripheral blood. Here the CDR3 DNA reads TGTGCCAGCAGCTGGGACAGGGGGCACCGAAGGGACACTGAAGCTTTCTTT. The encoded protein is CASSWDRGHRRDTEAFF.